A single sample is the source of the 11 T cell receptor beta chains below, sequenced in a study of response to subunit inactivated influenza vaccine. TCRdb reanalysed the RT-PCR reads using MiXCR and keeps one entry per CDR3 protein. The repertoire holds more than 450,000 distinct CDR3 sequences, with roughly 12% as singletons. The same sample was also studied in work on T cells expressing NK-cell markers. That study adds: cDNA encoding TCR beta was synthesized via 5'RACE template switching incorporating UMIs.

The sample was PBMCs from blood, taken on the day of vaccination. These receptors all stem from a man aged 45-60 years who received an inactivated influenza vaccine.

The rearrangement uses TRBV19 and TRBJ2-2; D is possibly TRBD2 (6 bases). CDR3 length equals 16 residues. V was trimmed by 5 bases and J by 0 bases, leaving 13 bases between them. CDR1 LNHDA and CDR2 SQIVND come from the germline V gene (reference sequence). The chain's CDR3 is CASSRGSGPNTGELFF. The CDR3 DNA is TGTGCCAGTAGTCGGGGTAGCGGCCCGAACACCGGGGAGCTGTTTTTT.

This clonotype was found many times. The chain is built from TRBV12-3 or TRBV12-4 and TRBJ2-7; tentative D call: TRBD1 (6 bases). The CDR3 has 13 amino acids. Trimming shortened V by 5 bases and J by 2 bases, and 10 bases separated the two germline ends. This CDR3 is CASSPGQTYEQYF. The CDR3 nucleotides are TGTGCCAGCAGTCCCGGACAGACCTACGAGCAGTACTTC.

V and J are TRBV15 and TRBJ2-1; D possibly corresponds to TRBD2 (6 bases). CDR1 is LNHNV and CDR2 is YYDKDF in the germline V gene (reference sequence). The CDR3 runs 13 residues. The germline V and J ends were trimmed by 0 bases and 12 bases, with 12 bases remaining between them. CDR3 coding DNA: TGTGCCACCAGCAGAGAGGTTTTCGGGGGGCAGTTCTTC. Translated, it gives CATSREVFGGQFF. The variable domain in full, completed from reference TRBV15 and TRBJ2-1, reads DAMVIQNPRYQVTQFGKPVTLSCSQTLNHNVMYWYQQKSSQAPKLLFHYYDKDFNNEADTPDNFQSRRPNTSFCFLDIRSPGLGDTAMYLCATSREVFGGQFFGPGTRLTVL.

CDR3 in amino acids: CASSQGDRGSDTQYF. CDR3 DNA: TGCGCCAGCAGCCAAGGGGACAGGGGTTCAGATACGCAGTATTTT. The J gene is TRBJ2-3, the V gene TRBV4-3; TRBD1 agrees at 10 bases. The CDR3 is 15 amino acids. Looked up from germline, CDR1 is LGHNA and CDR2 is YSLEER. V was clipped by 1 base and J by 4 bases; unmatched bases: 2.

Concerning this clonotype: No DNA is shown, since the ends of the CDR3 on it are uncertain; the CDR3 is the one TCRdb lists. This chain joins TRBV3-1 and TRBJ2-1; TRBD2 is the table's D call, not checked against the DNA. Germline lookup yields CDR1 LGHDT and CDR2 YNNKEL (reference sequence). The CDR3 comprises 13 residues, both ends counted. This CDR3 is CASSLVAGGARFF.

Many counts were recorded for this clonotype. The gene calls are TRBV7-2 and TRBJ2-3, with 9 bases aligning to TRBD2. J was trimmed by 2 bases and V by 6 bases; bases with no gene match: 6. The CDR3 covers 15 residues. Germline V gives CDR1 SGHTA, CDR2 FQGNSA. The CDR3 coding sequence is TGTGCCAGCAGACGAACTAGCGGGCCCACAGATACGCAGTATTTT. This sequence encodes CASRRTSGPTDTQYF.

This rearrangement joins TRBV5-1 to TRBJ2-5; D is uncertain. The V gene's germline CDR1 is SGHRS and CDR2 YFSETQ. V was cut by 4 bases and J by 4 bases, with 8 bases left in between. The CDR3 has 12 amino acids. CDR3: CASSRPGETQYF. In DNA, the CDR3 is TGCGCCAGCAGCCGGCCGGGAGAGACCCAGTACTTC.

This clonotype was observed a few times. The chain uses TRBV7-9 and TRBJ1-2; unclear D gene. This CDR3 comprises 14 residues. The germline V gene has CDR1 SEHNR and CDR2 FQNEAQ (reference sequence). V was clipped by 5 bases and J by 8 bases, with 18 bases between them. In DNA form, the CDR3 reads TGTGCCAGCAGCCCGCGATTCAGAAGCGACGGCTACACCTTC. Amino acid sequence: CASSPRFRSDGYTF.

This clonotype was detected ten times or more. The V and J genes are TRBV4-2 and TRBJ1-6; no firm D call. The V gene lost 0 bases and the J gene lost 7 bases, with 10 bases spanning the gap. CDR1 and CDR2 from the germline V gene are LGHNA and YNFKEQ. The CDR3 loop spans 15 amino acids. CDR3 coding DNA: TGTGCCAGCAGCCAAGAAAGAACCCGCAATTCACCCCTCCACTTT. Protein product: CASSQERTRNSPLHF.

The V and J genes are TRBV15 and TRBJ2-5; D may be TRBD2 (6 bases). V dropped 1 base and J dropped 5 bases, with 11 bases sitting between them. Germline assignment: CDR1 LNHNV and CDR2 YYDKDF (reference sequence). CDR3 size: 14 residues. The CDR3 loop reads CATSRAVREETQYF. The CDR3 coding sequence is TGTGCCACCAGCAGAGCCGTTCGGGAGGAGACCCAGTACTTC.

This clonotype has ten or more counts. The genes are TRBV25-1 and TRBJ2-5, with 9 bases matching TRBD2. The CDR3 is 17 residues long. Germline V gene lookup returns CDR1 MGHDK and CDR2 SYGVNS. Unmatched junction bases numbered 11, after V lost 3 bases and J lost 3 bases. The CDR3 loop reads CASSDMRLAGLKETQYF. CDR3 DNA: TGTGCCAGCAGTGATATGAGGCTAGCGGGACTAAAAGAGACCCAGTACTTC. Combining the CDR3 with reference TRBV25-1 and TRBJ2-5 gives the whole variable domain EADIYQTPRYLVIGTGKKITLECSQTMGHDKMYWYQQDPGMELHLIHYSYGVNSTEKGDLSSESTVSRIRTEHFPLTLESARPSHTSQYLCASSDMRLAGLKETQYFGPGTRLLVL.